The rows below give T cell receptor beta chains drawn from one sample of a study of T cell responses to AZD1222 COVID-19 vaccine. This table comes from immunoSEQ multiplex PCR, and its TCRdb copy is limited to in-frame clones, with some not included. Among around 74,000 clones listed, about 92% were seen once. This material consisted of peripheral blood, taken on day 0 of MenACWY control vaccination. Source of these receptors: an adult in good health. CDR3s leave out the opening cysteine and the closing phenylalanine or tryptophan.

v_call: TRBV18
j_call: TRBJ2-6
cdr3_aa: ASSPLGQGPSGANVLT

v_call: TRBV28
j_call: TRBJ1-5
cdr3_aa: ASSSGTGVQPQH

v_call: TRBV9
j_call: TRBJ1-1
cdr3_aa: ASSGQMNTEAF

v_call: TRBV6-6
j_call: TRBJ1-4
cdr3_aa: ASGLQGRHEKLF

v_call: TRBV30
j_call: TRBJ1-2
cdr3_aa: AWTTLPTGFVYGYT

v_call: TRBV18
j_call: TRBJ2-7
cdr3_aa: ASSPTHLAGVYEQY

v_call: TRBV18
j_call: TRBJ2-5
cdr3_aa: ASSLNGGETQY

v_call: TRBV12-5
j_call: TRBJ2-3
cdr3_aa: ASGLGEGGPQY

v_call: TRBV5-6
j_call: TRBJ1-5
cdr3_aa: ASSLGTGARNQPQH

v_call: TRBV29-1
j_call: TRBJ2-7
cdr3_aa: SVGLSDLQY

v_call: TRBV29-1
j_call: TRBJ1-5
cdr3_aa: SIGTGSSNQPQH

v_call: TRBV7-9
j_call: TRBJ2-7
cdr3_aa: ASSLASGQGTYEQY

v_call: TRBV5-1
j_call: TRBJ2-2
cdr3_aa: ASSQRTGNTGELF

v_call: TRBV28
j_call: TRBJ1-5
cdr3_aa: ASRSGGPGGGQPQH

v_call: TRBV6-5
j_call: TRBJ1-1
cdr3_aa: ASSYWSTGDTEAF

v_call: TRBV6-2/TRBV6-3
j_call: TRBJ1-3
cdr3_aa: ASSWTSGNTIY

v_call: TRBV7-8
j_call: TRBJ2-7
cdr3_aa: ASSHRDRSEEQY

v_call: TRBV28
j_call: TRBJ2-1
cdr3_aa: ASSLGDYGGF

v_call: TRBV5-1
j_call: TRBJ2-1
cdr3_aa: ASSWGTSGKLASSYNEQF

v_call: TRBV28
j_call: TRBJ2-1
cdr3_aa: ASSLSKASGNEQF

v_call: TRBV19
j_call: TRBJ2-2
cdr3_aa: ASRSRTGELF

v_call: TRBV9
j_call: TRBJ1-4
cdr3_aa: ASSEVTGGDEKLF